This T cell receptor (beta chain) was recorded in a study of T cell repertoires in cytomegalovirus infection (dated by TCRdb to the late 2010s). General notes on the study: The HLA type of each donor mattered for the analysis, because public TCR beta signatures pointed to carriage of CMV infection along with the matching HLA type. Findings and caveats that apply to the study as a whole: The ex vivo response was dominated by HLA-C-restricted CMV-specific TCR beta clonotypes, which also provided the single most frequent clonotype in two of eight donors. In both this cohort and an independent roughly 330-donor cohort, the cumulative frequency of public TCR beta family members distinguished carriers of CMV infection plus the relevant HLA type.

The CDR1 and CDR2 encoded by the germline V gene (reference sequence) are DFQATT and SNEGSKA. V loses 0 bases of germline sequence and J loses 4 bases, and the interval between the two ends is 13 bases. From the cysteine through the phenylalanine, the CDR3 covers 15 amino acids. Only the CDR3 region is kept as DNA, spanning 45 bases read in frame from base 1. This clonotype occurred a few times. The antigen it binds to is not known. No quality values exist for individual bases; no much larger clone is one base distant. TCRdb lists the instrument as Illumina HiSeq 1500. TCRdb itself trimmed the public reads at Q25 with fastp, ran MiXCR and retained productive beta chains. Rows merge per CDR3 protein into single entries with the most common DNA and genes. The sample data list some 240,000 distinct CDR3 sequences, and around 15% of these were observed just once. The top ten constitute about 45% of the sample.

The chain employs TRBV20-1 and TRBJ2-1, with TRBD2 as a weak D call on 7 bases. The TCR comes from a human donor in good health (CMV status not recorded). Some clones in this sample may be carry-over from other donors' samples. Sequencing was carried out using CD8+ T cells from PBMCs. DNA sequence: TGCAGTGCTAGAGAAGTGGCGGGGGCTTACAATGAGCAGTTCTTC. Translated, it gives CSAREVAGAYNEQFF.